Described below is a single T cell receptor (beta chain) sequence and its context. Per the germline V gene, CDR1 is SGHAT and CDR2 is FQNNGV. This CDR3 region has 15 residues. TCRdb's table, derived via immunoSEQ multiplex PCR, lists solely in-frame clones and lacks some. The data hold approximately 140,000 clones, with about four fifths observed a single time. The source of the sample is a study of blood T cell repertoires in COVID-19. This receptor was identified in a human donor with acute or convalescent COVID-19. The donor label of this sample is uncertain. The chain employs TRBV11-2 and TRBJ1-1; a weak D match, TRBD1 (5 bases). Material for sequencing was peripheral blood. The CDR3, as DNA: TGTGCAAGTTGCCTACTGGGGGGTGAGGGGACTGAAGCTTTCTTT. It yields the protein CASCLLGGEGTEAFF. The variable domain in full, with the rest retrieved from reference TRBV11-2 and TRBJ1-1, is EAGVAQSPRYKIIEKRQSVAFWCNPISGHATLYWYQQILGQGPKLLIQFQNNGVVDDSQLPKDRFSAERLKGVDSTLKIQPAKLEDSAVYLCASCLLGGEGTEAFFGQGTRLTVV.